The sequence of this T cell receptor beta chain was determined in a study of OX40 agonist ivuxolimab in advanced cancers. Libraries were prepared by immunoSEQ multiplex PCR; TCRdb keeps only in-frame clonotypes and omits some of them. Of tens of thousands of clones listed, roughly 83% are singletons. J lost 6 bases, V lost 1 base, and 2 bases had no gene match. Germline lookup yields CDR1 MNHNS and CDR2 SASEGT. This CDR3 is 15 amino acids long. The sample holds a few counts of this clone. What it binds is not known. Study-level points and caveats: Some patients who did not respond also had low normalized T-cell clonal expansion.

The receptor comes from an adult with an advanced solid tumor such as melanoma, head and neck, liver or kidney cancer. The J gene is TRBJ1-5, the V gene TRBV6-1; 11 positions match TRBD1. Source: CD4+ or CD8+ T cells sorted from blood, taken in a trial of the OX40 agonist ivuxolimab. CDR3 nucleotides: TGTGCCAGCAGTGAAGTCGGGACAGGGGGTCAGCCCCAGCATTTT. This encodes CASSEVGTGGQPQHF.